The rows below give T cell receptor beta chains drawn from one sample of a study of CXCR3-negative and CXCR3-positive naive CD8 T cells. From the 5' RACE reads, TCRdb lists one entry per CDR3 protein and no DNA. The specimen's table records roughly 100,000 distinct CDR3 sequences. The sequenced sample consisted of naive CXCR3- CD8+ T cells from blood. Receptor source: a human donor in good health. Some clones in this sample may be carry-over from other donors' samples. The CDR3 runs from the conserved cysteine through the conserved F or W. Size is stated for part of the rows, as once, few or many counts, or as a class when the clone is expanded.

V gene	J gene	clone size	CDR3 protein
TRBV20-1	TRBJ2-5	.	CSARASALQETQYF
TRBV11-2	TRBJ2-7	.	CASSIKDYSYEQYF
TRBV29-1	TRBJ1-1	.	CSVVSLSDEAFF
TRBV29-1	TRBJ2-1	.	CSVEASTVPDNEQFF
TRBV5-1	TRBJ1-1	.	CASSRGGFTEAFF
TRBV20-1	TRBJ2-7	.	CSARDLAGLTSSEQYF
TRBV29-1	TRBJ2-2	.	CSVRQGVTNTGELFF
TRBV29-1	TRBJ2-1	.	CSVEDPRRGDNEQFF
TRBV29-1	TRBJ2-1	.	CSVDGYGDSYNEQFF
TRBV29-1	TRBJ2-7	.	CSVEVGAYEQYF
TRBV6-5	TRBJ2-7	.	CASSYYTGDEQYF
TRBV12-5	TRBJ2-3	.	CASGSAGRPPSTDTQYF
TRBV5-5	TRBJ2-7	.	CASSSYSGAYEQYF
TRBV7-9	TRBJ2-7	.	CASSLALGARDEQYF
TRBV13	TRBJ1-5	.	CASSRGINQPQHF
TRBV9	TRBJ2-6	.	CASSVGAANVLTF
TRBV29-1	TRBJ2-7	.	CSVWDTSYEQYF
TRBV2	TRBJ1-6	.	CASSEGHQPSSYNSPLHF
TRBV29-1	TRBJ1-2	.	CSVESGNYGYTF
TRBV7-2	TRBJ2-7	.	CASSLVNRGYEQYF
TRBV25-1	TRBJ2-3	.	CASSAADTQYF
TRBV29-1	TRBJ2-7	.	CSVVVDPYEQYF
TRBV5-6	TRBJ1-4	.	CASSLGTGLNEKLFF
TRBV29-1	TRBJ2-2	.	CSVQAENTGKLFF
TRBV7-2	TRBJ2-1	.	CASSLSGSTYNEQFF
TRBV2	TRBJ2-3	.	CASSAWDYSTDTQYF
TRBV7-9	TRBJ2-7	.	CASSPTTEAYEQYF
TRBV5-1	TRBJ2-7	.	CASSLVGGSYEQYF
TRBV20-1	TRBJ1-5	.	CSASYDARNSNQPQHF
TRBV18	TRBJ2-2	.	CASSPPVGSGTGELFF
TRBV4-3	TRBJ2-1	.	CASSQEVKRGARYNEQFF
TRBV4-2	TRBJ2-3	.	CASSQDPGAGGDTQYF
TRBV7-8	TRBJ2-1	.	CASSLTTSGAYNEQFF
TRBV3-1	TRBJ2-1	.	CASSQDILVLAKRGNEQFF
TRBV18	TRBJ1-1	.	CASSPPGGVNTEAFF
TRBV6-5	TRBJ2-3	.	CASSYPKRGGTDTQYF
TRBV2	TRBJ2-5	.	CASSENRDIQETQYF
TRBV15	TRBJ2-7	.	CATSSEGGTPYEQYF
TRBV29-1	TRBJ1-2	.	CSVEGNLAGYTF
TRBV29-1	TRBJ1-3	medium-sized	CSVGADLSGNTIYF
TRBV4-1	TRBJ1-1	.	CASSLTGTGSTEAFF
TRBV20-1	TRBJ2-7	.	CSAPGLAGEEQYF
TRBV4-1	TRBJ2-2	.	CASSQDPGGNTGELFF
TRBV6-5	TRBJ2-1	.	CASSYGQGAYNEQFF
TRBV7-9	TRBJ1-3	.	CASSLNGDRGSGNTIYF
TRBV6-4	TRBJ2-3	.	CASSDLITDTQYF
TRBV30	TRBJ1-1	.	CAWSVGVELVFF
TRBV12-3/TRBV12-4	TRBJ2-5	.	CASSWADQETQYF
TRBV27	TRBJ1-1	.	CASSNPQGGKAEAFF
TRBV29-1	TRBJ2-5	.	CSVIHQGLEETQYF
TRBV28	TRBJ2-4	.	CASRVSFRKNIQYF
TRBV7-9	TRBJ2-3	.	CASSQRELDTQYF
TRBV29-1	TRBJ2-7	.	CSVEAGYEQYF
TRBV10-2	TRBJ2-7	.	CASTDSSYEQYF
TRBV7-9	TRBJ2-7	.	CASSRREGLNPYEQYF
TRBV15	TRBJ1-2	.	CATSTSLDSTIGYTF